The 4 T cell receptor beta chains listed next were all sequenced from one sample in a study of human thymus T cells. Surgeons resected thymus tissue during corrective heart surgery. Produced via immunoSEQ multiplex PCR; TCRdb's table is partial and in-frame only. The data show 70,000 to 75,000 clones, over 85% seen once. The material sequenced was thymus tissue. The receptors were gathered from a girl under three years old with a congenital heart defect but otherwise immunologically healthy.

The rearrangement uses TRBV30 and TRBJ2-7; either TRBD1 or TRBD2 may supply D (5 bases each). Germline CDR1 and CDR2: GTSNPN and SVGIG (reference sequence). The CDR3 contains 14 residues. V was pared by 4 bases and J by 0 bases, with 13 bases between. CDR3 sequence (DNA): TGTGCCTGGAAAGTGGGACCCAGCTCCTACGAGCAGTACTTC. Amino acids: CAWKVGPSSYEQYF.

CDR3 protein: CASSKQGAGDTEAFF. CDR3 bases: TGTGCCAGCAGCAAACAGGGGGCGGGGGACACTGAAGCTTTCTTT. The chain joins TRBV27 to TRBJ1-1, with 9 bases identical to TRBD1. Germline V gene sequence: CDR1 MNHEY, CDR2 SMNVEV (reference sequence). The CDR3 totals 15 residues. V was pared by 6 bases and J by 3 bases, with 8 bases of the junction left unmatched.

The rearrangement joins TRBV27 to TRBJ2-4; the match to TRBD2 covers 8 bases. V lost 5 bases and J lost 8; bases outside the gene matches: 11. The CDR3 is made up of 15 amino acids. Germline CDR1 reads MNHEY; CDR2 reads SMNVEV (reference sequence). CDR3 residues: CASSVGGTSMDIQYF. The CDR3 bases are TGTGCCAGCAGTGTGGGGGGGACTAGTATGGACATTCAGTACTTC.

This chain connects TRBV19 to TRBJ1-1; 11 bases align to TRBD1. This CDR3 region has 18 residues. V was pared by 1 base and J by 4 bases, with 11 bases of the junction left unmatched. The germline V gene encodes CDR1 LNHDA and CDR2 SQIVND (reference sequence). The CDR3 bases are TGTGCCAGTAGTATAGGGACAGGGGGCGCACGGGCCGGCACTGAAGCTTTCTTT. Protein sequence: CASSIGTGGARAGTEAFF.